Listed below are T cell receptor beta chains from one sample, sequenced in a study of identical twins. TCRdb redid the calling of the 5' RACE reads with MiXCR, one entry per CDR3 protein. Of 500,000 to 550,000 distinct CDR3 sequences in the sample, about 22% were seen once. The sample was also linked to a second study, of yellow fever vaccine responses in identical twins.

Sequenced material: CD4+ T cells sorted from blood. These receptors were taken from a woman in her late teens or twenties in good health. Each CDR3 is given with its conserved first and last residue. The order of the fields is J gene, clone size, V gene, D gene, CDR3 DNA, CDR3 protein. D genes are given only for firm matches. A row's size may be missing; if present it is once, few, many or a size class.

J: TRBJ1-5
size: -
V: TRBV9
D: TRBD1
DNA: TGTGCCAGCAGCCTCGGGACAGGGACGTACAATCAGCCCCAGCATTTT
CDR3: CASSLGTGTYNQPQHF

J: TRBJ1-1
size: few
V: TRBV7-8
D: TRBD1
DNA: TGTGCCGGCCGGGACATCAGGGGGTTGACTGAAGCTTTCTTT
CDR3: CAGRDIRGLTEAFF

J: TRBJ2-2
size: -
V: TRBV5-1
D: -
DNA: TGCGCCAGCTCGGGGTTCGCCGGGGAGCTGTTTTTT
CDR3: CASSGFAGELFF

J: TRBJ2-3
size: -
V: TRBV12-3/TRBV12-4
D: TRBD1
DNA: TGTGCCAGCAGTTTGGAGCAGGGGGCGGATACGCAGTATTTT
CDR3: CASSLEQGADTQYF

J: TRBJ2-7
size: few
V: TRBV20-1
D: TRBD1
DNA: TGCAGTGCTAGCCCCGGACAGGGACCCTACGAGCAGTACTTC
CDR3: CSASPGQGPYEQYF

J: TRBJ1-2
size: -
V: TRBV12-3/TRBV12-4
D: -
DNA: TGTGCCAGCAGCAAGGACTATGGCTACACCTTC
CDR3: CASSKDYGYTF

J: TRBJ1-2
size: -
V: TRBV7-9
D: -
DNA: TGTGCCAGCAGCTTAGCGGGAAGGGAGGATGGCTACACCTTC
CDR3: CASSLAGREDGYTF

J: TRBJ2-5
size: -
V: TRBV7-8
D: -
DNA: TGTGCCAGCAGCTTATATGACAGGACCGGGACCCAGTACTTC
CDR3: CASSLYDRTGTQYF

J: TRBJ1-4
size: few
V: TRBV12-3/TRBV12-4
D: -
DNA: TGTGCCCTCACAAGGGTTGCTGAAAAACTGTTTTTT
CDR3: CALTRVAEKLFF

J: TRBJ1-1
size: many
V: TRBV18
D: TRBD1
DNA: TGTGCCAGCAGCCCGGGACAGGGCACTGAAGCTTTCTTT
CDR3: CASSPGQGTEAFF

J: TRBJ2-5
size: -
V: TRBV12-3/TRBV12-4
D: -
DNA: TGTGCCAGCAGTTTAGCGGGAGAGGCGAAAGAGACCCAGTACTTC
CDR3: CASSLAGEAKETQYF

J: TRBJ2-1
size: few
V: TRBV5-5
D: -
DNA: TGTGCCAGCAGCTTGGTACAGCACTCAGGGGTGCAGTTCTTC
CDR3: CASSLVQHSGVQFF

J: TRBJ2-1
size: -
V: TRBV7-9
D: -
DNA: TGTGCCAGCAGCGGACGACTGGGGAACAATGAGCAGTTCTTC
CDR3: CASSGRLGNNEQFF

J: TRBJ2-1
size: -
V: TRBV15
D: TRBD2
DNA: TGTGCCACCAGCCAGAAGGGACTAGCTCTGAGCTCCTACAATGAGCAGTTCTTC
CDR3: CATSQKGLALSSYNEQFF

J: TRBJ2-3
size: -
V: TRBV29-1
D: TRBD1
DNA: TGCAGCGCTACCGGGACAGGGAGAGATACGCAGTATTTT
CDR3: CSATGTGRDTQYF

J: TRBJ1-4
size: few
V: TRBV28
D: -
DNA: TGTGCCAGCAGTTTTAGTGGGATGAATGAAAAACTGTTTTTT
CDR3: CASSFSGMNEKLFF

J: TRBJ2-7
size: once
V: TRBV5-1
D: TRBD1
DNA: TGCGCCAGCAGTGAGGGACAGGGACACGAGCAGTACTTC
CDR3: CASSEGQGHEQYF

J: TRBJ2-2
size: -
V: TRBV15
D: TRBD2
DNA: TGTGCCACCAGCACGTTAGCGGGAACGAACACCGGGGAGCTGTTTTTT
CDR3: CATSTLAGTNTGELFF

J: TRBJ1-5
size: -
V: TRBV19
D: -
DNA: TGTGCCACCTCGGGGACGAGAAATCAGCCCCAGCATTTT
CDR3: CATSGTRNQPQHF

J: TRBJ1-1
size: few
V: TRBV11-2
D: -
DNA: TGTGCCAGCAGGAGAAACAGGGTCGACACTGAAGCTTTCTTT
CDR3: CASRRNRVDTEAFF

J: TRBJ2-2
size: few
V: TRBV3-1
D: TRBD2
DNA: TGTGCCAGCAGCCAAGCCAGCGGGGTGGCCGGGGAGCTGTTTTTT
CDR3: CASSQASGVAGELFF

J: TRBJ2-1
size: few
V: TRBV5-5
D: -
DNA: TGTGCCAGCACCTTAGGGGGTAGTTACAATGAGCAGTTCTTC
CDR3: CASTLGGSYNEQFF

J: TRBJ2-1
size: -
V: TRBV6-1
D: TRBD2
DNA: TGTGCCAGCATCCGGAGGGAGGGGTACAATGAGCAGTTCTTC
CDR3: CASIRREGYNEQFF

J: TRBJ2-3
size: -
V: TRBV6-4
D: -
DNA: TGTGCCAGCAGCAATGAAGGCACAGATACGCAGTATTTT
CDR3: CASSNEGTDTQYF

J: TRBJ2-1
size: -
V: TRBV20-1
D: TRBD1
DNA: TGCAGCGTTGAGGGGGCAGGATACAATGAGCAGTTCTTC
CDR3: CSVEGAGYNEQFF

J: TRBJ2-3
size: -
V: TRBV20-1
D: -
DNA: TGCAGTGCTAGACTTCCCGGTGGCCTTAGCACAGATACGCAGTATTTT
CDR3: CSARLPGGLSTDTQYF

J: TRBJ2-1
size: -
V: TRBV4-1
D: -
DNA: TGCGCCAGCAGCCAAGATAGGGGTAGCCCGGAGCAGTTCTTC
CDR3: CASSQDRGSPEQFF

J: TRBJ2-5
size: many
V: TRBV29-1
D: -
DNA: TGCAGCGTTGATTCGACAGCCCTGGAGACCCAGTACTTC
CDR3: CSVDSTALETQYF

J: TRBJ2-5
size: -
V: TRBV20-1
D: TRBD1
DNA: TGCAGTGCTAGAGATGGGACAGGGATGGAGACCCAGTACTTC
CDR3: CSARDGTGMETQYF

J: TRBJ2-5
size: -
V: TRBV5-1
D: TRBD1
DNA: TGCGCCAGCAGCTTGGCGACGACAGGGGGCTCGGAGACCCAGTACTTC
CDR3: CASSLATTGGSETQYF

J: TRBJ2-2
size: -
V: TRBV11-2
D: -
DNA: TGTGCCAGCACAACTCTAAGGCGCACCGGGGAGCTGTTTTTT
CDR3: CASTTLRRTGELFF

J: TRBJ2-5
size: few
V: TRBV20-1
D: -
DNA: TGCAGTGCTTCCGGGACCAGGTCGAACCAAGAGACCCAGTACTTC
CDR3: CSASGTRSNQETQYF

J: TRBJ2-7
size: few
V: TRBV2
D: -
DNA: TGTGCCAGCAGAAAAGACTGGGGTAACGAGCAGTACTTC
CDR3: CASRKDWGNEQYF

J: TRBJ2-7
size: few
V: TRBV6-1
D: -
DNA: TGTGCCAGCAAATTAAGTAGGGGTTCCTACGAGCAGTACTTC
CDR3: CASKLSRGSYEQYF

J: TRBJ2-1
size: -
V: TRBV3-1
D: -
DNA: TGTGCCAGCAGCCAAGCGGGTCAGCAGTTCTTC
CDR3: CASSQAGQQFF

J: TRBJ2-3
size: few
V: TRBV5-1
D: TRBD2
DNA: TGCGCCAGCAGCGCGCCAGGACTAGCGGGGTTAACCACAGATACGCAGTATTTT
CDR3: CASSAPGLAGLTTDTQYF

J: TRBJ2-5
size: few
V: TRBV10-2
D: -
DNA: TGCGCCAGCAGTGACCCCCTTCATGGGCTTAACCAAGAGACCCAGTACTTC
CDR3: CASSDPLHGLNQETQYF

J: TRBJ2-2
size: few
V: TRBV19
D: TRBD1
DNA: TGTGCCAGCTCCGGGACAGGGGGCATCGGGGAGCTGTTTTTT
CDR3: CASSGTGGIGELFF

J: TRBJ1-2
size: few
V: TRBV20-1
D: -
DNA: TGCAGTGCTAGATCAGAGGGTGGCTACACCTTC
CDR3: CSARSEGGYTF

J: TRBJ2-1
size: once
V: TRBV5-1
D: TRBD2
DNA: TGCGCCAGCAGCTACGGGGGGACCAATGAGCAGTTCTTC
CDR3: CASSYGGTNEQFF

J: TRBJ2-2
size: few
V: TRBV5-1
D: -
DNA: TGCGCCAGCAGCCCGACCGGGACAACGAACACCGGGGAGCTGTTTTTT
CDR3: CASSPTGTTNTGELFF

J: TRBJ2-7
size: once
V: TRBV11-2
D: TRBD1
DNA: TGTGCCAGCAGCCAGGGACAGGGGGCCCCCAATGAGCAGTACTTC
CDR3: CASSQGQGAPNEQYF

J: TRBJ2-3
size: few
V: TRBV2
D: -
DNA: TGTGCCAGCAGGCAGGAGGCTCCTTCTTACTATACGCAGTATTTT
CDR3: CASRQEAPSYYTQYF

J: TRBJ2-5
size: few
V: TRBV6-5
D: -
DNA: TGTGCCAGCAGTTATGGCGGAGGTGTTGGGACCCAGTACTTC
CDR3: CASSYGGGVGTQYF

J: TRBJ1-6
size: -
V: TRBV25-1
D: -
DNA: TGTGCCAGCATGTTCCACAATTCACCCCTCCACTTT
CDR3: CASMFHNSPLHF

J: TRBJ2-5
size: -
V: TRBV12-3/TRBV12-4
D: -
DNA: TGTGCCAGCAGTTTAAGGAGGGTCGGGACCCAGTACTTC
CDR3: CASSLRRVGTQYF

J: TRBJ2-3
size: -
V: TRBV28
D: -
DNA: TGTGCCAGCAGCCGGCGGCGGGACACAGATACGCAGTATTTT
CDR3: CASSRRRDTDTQYF

J: TRBJ1-5
size: once
V: TRBV6-6
D: -
DNA: TGTGCCAGCAGTTACTCGTGGCAGGGTGGGGGCAATCAGCCCCAGCATTTT
CDR3: CASSYSWQGGGNQPQHF

J: TRBJ2-1
size: -
V: TRBV5-6
D: -
DNA: TGTGCCAGCAGTCGCACTCCAGCCGCCGCCTACAATGAGCAGTTCTTC
CDR3: CASSRTPAAAYNEQFF

J: TRBJ2-1
size: -
V: TRBV3-1
D: -
DNA: TGTGCCAGCAGCTCGGGATGGGACAATGAGCAGTTCTTC
CDR3: CASSSGWDNEQFF

J: TRBJ1-2
size: few
V: TRBV20-1
D: -
DNA: TGCAGTGCTAGAGATAACCGGGGGGTCACTGGCTACACCTTC
CDR3: CSARDNRGVTGYTF

J: TRBJ2-1
size: -
V: TRBV12-3/TRBV12-4
D: -
DNA: TGTGCCAGCAGTTTCGGCCGGACAACGTACAATGAGCAGTTCTTC
CDR3: CASSFGRTTYNEQFF

J: TRBJ1-1
size: -
V: TRBV12-3/TRBV12-4
D: -
DNA: TGTGCCAGCAGCCCCCGCCGGGTTAAAATGAACACTGAAGCTTTCTTT
CDR3: CASSPRRVKMNTEAFF